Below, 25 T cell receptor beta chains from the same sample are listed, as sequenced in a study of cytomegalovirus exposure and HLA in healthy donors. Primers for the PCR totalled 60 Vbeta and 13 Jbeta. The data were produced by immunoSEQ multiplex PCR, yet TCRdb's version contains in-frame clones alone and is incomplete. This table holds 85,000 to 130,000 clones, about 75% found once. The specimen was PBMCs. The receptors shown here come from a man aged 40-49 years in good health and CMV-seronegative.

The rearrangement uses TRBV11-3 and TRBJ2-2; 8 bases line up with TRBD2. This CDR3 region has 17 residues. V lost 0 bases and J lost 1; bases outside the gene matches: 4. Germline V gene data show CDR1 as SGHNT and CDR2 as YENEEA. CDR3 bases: TGTGCCAGCAGCTTAGATTCAAGCGGGGGGAACACCGGGGAGCTGTTTTTT. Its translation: CASSLDSSGGNTGELFF.

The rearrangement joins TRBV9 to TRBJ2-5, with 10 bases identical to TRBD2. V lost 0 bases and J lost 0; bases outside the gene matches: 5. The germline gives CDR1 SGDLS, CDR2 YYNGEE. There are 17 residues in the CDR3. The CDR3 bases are TGTGCCAGCAGCGTAGGGGCTAGCGGGGGAGACCAAGAGACCCAGTACTTC. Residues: CASSVGASGGDQETQYF.

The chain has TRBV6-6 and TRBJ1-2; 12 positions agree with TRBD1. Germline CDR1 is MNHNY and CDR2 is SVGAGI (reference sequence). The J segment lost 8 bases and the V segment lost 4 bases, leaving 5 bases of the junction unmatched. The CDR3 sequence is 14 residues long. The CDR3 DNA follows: TGTGCCAGCAGTTTTGGGACAGGGGGCAGCGGCTACACCTTC. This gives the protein CASSFGTGGSGYTF.

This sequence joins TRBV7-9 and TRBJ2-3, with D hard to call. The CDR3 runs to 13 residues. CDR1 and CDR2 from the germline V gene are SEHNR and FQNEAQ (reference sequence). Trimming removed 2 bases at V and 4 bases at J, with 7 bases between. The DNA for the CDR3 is TGTGCCAGCAGCTTAACAGTGGCAGATACGCAGTATTTT. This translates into CASSLTVADTQYF.

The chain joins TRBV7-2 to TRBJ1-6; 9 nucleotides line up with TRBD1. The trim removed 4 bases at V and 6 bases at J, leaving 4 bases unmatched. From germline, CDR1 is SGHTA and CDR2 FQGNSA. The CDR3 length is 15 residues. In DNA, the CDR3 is TGTGCCAGCAGCTACACAGGGGGCCTTAATTCACCCCTCCACTTT. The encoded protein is CASSYTGGLNSPLHF. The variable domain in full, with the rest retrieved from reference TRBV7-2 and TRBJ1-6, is GAGVSQSPSNKVTEKGKDVELRCDPISGHTALYWYRQSLGQGLEFLIYFQGNSAPDKSGLPSDRFSAERTGGSVSTLTIQRTQQEDSAVYLCASSYTGGLNSPLHFGNGTRLTVT.

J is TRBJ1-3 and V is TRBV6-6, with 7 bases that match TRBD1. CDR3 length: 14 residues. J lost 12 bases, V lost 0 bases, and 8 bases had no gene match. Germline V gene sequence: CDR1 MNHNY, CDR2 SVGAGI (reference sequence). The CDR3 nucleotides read TGTGCCAGCAGTTACTCGAGTCAGGGGGTAAACATATATTTT. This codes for CASSYSSQGVNIYF.

CDR3 DNA sequence: TGCAGCCTTGGGAGGGACTATGGCTACACCTTC. This sequence encodes CSLGRDYGYTF. V gene TRBV29-1 combines with J gene TRBJ1-2; D is uncertain. The germline V gene has CDR1 SQVTM and CDR2 ANQGSEA. There are 11 residues in the CDR3. V was trimmed by 8 bases and J by 3 bases, leaving 10 bases between them.

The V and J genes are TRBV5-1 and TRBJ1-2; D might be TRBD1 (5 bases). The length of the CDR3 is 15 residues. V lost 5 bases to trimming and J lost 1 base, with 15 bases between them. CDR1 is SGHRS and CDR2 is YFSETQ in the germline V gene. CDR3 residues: CASSPEGGGNYGYTF. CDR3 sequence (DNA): TGCGCCAGCAGTCCCGAGGGCGGGGGTAACTATGGCTACACCTTC.

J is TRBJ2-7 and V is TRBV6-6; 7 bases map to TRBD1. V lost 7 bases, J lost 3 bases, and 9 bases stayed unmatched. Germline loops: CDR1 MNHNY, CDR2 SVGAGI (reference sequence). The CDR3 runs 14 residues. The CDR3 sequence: CASTARQGDYEQYF. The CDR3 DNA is TGTGCCAGCACCGCCAGACAGGGCGACTACGAGCAGTACTTC.

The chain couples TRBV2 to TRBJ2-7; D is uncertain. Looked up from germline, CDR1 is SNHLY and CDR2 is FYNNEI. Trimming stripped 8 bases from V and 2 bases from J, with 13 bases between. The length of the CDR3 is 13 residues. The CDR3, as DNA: TGTGCCAGCGGGCCCATGGTTACCTACGAGCAGTACTTC. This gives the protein CASGPMVTYEQYF. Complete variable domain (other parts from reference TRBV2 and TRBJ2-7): EPEVTQTPSHQVTQMGQEVILRCVPISNHLYFYWYRQILGQKVEFLVSFYNNEISEKSEIFDDQFSVERPDGSNFTLKIRSTKLEDSAMYFCASGPMVTYEQYFGPGTRLTVT.

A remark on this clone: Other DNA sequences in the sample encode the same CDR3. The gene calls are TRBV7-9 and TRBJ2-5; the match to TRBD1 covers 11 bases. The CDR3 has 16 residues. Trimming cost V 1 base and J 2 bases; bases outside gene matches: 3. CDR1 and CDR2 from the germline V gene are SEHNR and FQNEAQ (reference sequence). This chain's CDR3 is CASSLGDRGLQETQYF. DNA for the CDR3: TGTGCCAGCAGCTTAGGGGACAGGGGGTTGCAAGAGACCCAGTACTTC.

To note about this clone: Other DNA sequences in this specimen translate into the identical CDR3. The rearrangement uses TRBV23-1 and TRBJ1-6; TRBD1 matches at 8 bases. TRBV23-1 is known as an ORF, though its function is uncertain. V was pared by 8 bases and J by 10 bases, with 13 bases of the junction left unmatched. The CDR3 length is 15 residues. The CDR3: CASEATDRERSPLHF. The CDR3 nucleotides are TGCGCCAGCGAGGCAACGGACAGGGAGCGATCACCCCTCCACTTT.

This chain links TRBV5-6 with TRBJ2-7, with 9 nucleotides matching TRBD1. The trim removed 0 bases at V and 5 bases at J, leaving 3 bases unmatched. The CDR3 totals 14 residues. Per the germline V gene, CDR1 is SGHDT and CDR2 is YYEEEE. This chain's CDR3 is CASSLGGTGNEQYF. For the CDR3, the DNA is TGTGCCAGCAGCTTGGGTGGGACAGGGAACGAGCAGTACTTC.

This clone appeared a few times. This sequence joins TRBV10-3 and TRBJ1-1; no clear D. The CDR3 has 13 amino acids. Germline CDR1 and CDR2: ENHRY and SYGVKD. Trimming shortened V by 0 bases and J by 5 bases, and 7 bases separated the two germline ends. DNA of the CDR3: TGTGCCATCAGTGAGTCCGGGGAGACTGAAGCTTTCTTT. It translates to CAISESGETEAFF.

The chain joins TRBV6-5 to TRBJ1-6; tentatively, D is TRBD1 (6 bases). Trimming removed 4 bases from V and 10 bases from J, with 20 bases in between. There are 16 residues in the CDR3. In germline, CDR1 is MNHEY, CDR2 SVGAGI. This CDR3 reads CASSSPATGQRSPLHF. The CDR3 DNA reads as TGTGCCAGCAGTTCCCCCGCGACAGGTCAGAGATCACCCCTCCACTTT.

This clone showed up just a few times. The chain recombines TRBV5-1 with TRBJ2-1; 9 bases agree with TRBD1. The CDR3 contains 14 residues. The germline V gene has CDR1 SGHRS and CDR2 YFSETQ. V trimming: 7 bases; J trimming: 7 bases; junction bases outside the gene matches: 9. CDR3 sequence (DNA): TGCGCCAGCGGTGGACAGGGGTCGAGGAATGAGCAGTTCTTC. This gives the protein CASGGQGSRNEQFF.

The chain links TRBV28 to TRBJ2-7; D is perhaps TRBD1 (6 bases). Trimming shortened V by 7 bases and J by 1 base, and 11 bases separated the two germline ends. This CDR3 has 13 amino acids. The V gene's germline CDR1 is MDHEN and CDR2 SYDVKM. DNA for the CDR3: TGTGCCAGCACCGACAGGCCTTCCTACGAGCAGTACTTC. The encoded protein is CASTDRPSYEQYF. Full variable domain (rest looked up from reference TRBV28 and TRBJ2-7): DVKVTQSSRYLVKRTGEKVFLECVQDMDHENMFWYRQDPGLGLRLIYFSYDVKMKEKGDIPEGYSVSREKKERFSLILESASTNQTSMYLCASTDRPSYEQYFGPGTRLTVT.

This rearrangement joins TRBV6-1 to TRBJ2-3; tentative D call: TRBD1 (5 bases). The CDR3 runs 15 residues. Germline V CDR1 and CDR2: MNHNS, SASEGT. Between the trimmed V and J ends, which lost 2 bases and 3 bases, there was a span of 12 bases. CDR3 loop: CASSERGFGTDTQYF. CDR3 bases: TGTGCCAGCAGTGAAAGGGGTTTTGGGACAGATACGCAGTATTTT.

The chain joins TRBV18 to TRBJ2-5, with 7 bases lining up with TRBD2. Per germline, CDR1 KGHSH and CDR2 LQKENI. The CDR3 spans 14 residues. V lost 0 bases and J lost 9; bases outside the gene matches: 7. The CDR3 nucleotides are TGTGCCAGCTCACCACCGTCGACTAGCAGGGCCCAGTACTTC. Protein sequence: CASSPPSTSRAQYF. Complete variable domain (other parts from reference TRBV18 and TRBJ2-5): NAGVMQNPRHLVRRRGQEARLRCSPMKGHSHVYWYRQLPEEGLKFMVYLQKENIIDESGMPKERFSAEFPKEGPSILRIQQVVRGDSAAYFCASSPPSTSRAQYFGPGTRLLVL.

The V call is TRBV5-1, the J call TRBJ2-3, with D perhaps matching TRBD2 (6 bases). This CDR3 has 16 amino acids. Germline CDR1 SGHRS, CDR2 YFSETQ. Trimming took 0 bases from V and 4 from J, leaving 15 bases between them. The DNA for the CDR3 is TGCGCCAGCAGCTTGGATTCGGCGGGGATCGCAGATACGCAGTATTTT. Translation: CASSLDSAGIADTQYF.

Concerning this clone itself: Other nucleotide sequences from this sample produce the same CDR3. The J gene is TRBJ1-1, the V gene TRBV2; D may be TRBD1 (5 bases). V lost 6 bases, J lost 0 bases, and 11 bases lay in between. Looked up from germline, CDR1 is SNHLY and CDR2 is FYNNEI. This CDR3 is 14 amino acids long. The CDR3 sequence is CASRLGGLNTEAFF. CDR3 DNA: TGTGCCAGCAGGCTCGGGGGTTTGAACACTGAAGCTTTCTTT. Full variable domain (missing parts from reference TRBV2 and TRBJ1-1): EPEVTQTPSHQVTQMGQEVILRCVPISNHLYFYWYRQILGQKVEFLVSFYNNEISEKSEIFDDQFSVERPDGSNFTLKIRSTKLEDSAMYFCASRLGGLNTEAFFGQGTRLTVV.

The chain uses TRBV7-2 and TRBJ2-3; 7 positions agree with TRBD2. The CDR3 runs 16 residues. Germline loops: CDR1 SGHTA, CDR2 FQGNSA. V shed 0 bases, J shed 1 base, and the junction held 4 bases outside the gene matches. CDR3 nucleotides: TGTGCCAGCAGCTTAGCAGCGGGGACTGGCACAGATACGCAGTATTTT. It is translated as CASSLAAGTGTDTQYF.

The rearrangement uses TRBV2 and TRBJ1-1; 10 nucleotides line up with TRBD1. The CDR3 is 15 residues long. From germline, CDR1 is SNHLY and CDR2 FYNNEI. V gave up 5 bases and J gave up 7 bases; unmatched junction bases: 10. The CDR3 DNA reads TGTGCCAGCAGTAACCGGGACAGGGGCTGGGTTGAAGCTTTCTTT. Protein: CASSNRDRGWVEAFF.

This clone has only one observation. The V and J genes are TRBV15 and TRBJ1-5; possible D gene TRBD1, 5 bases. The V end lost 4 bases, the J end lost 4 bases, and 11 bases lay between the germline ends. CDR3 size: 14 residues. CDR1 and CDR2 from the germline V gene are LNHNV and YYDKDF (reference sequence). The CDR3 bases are TGTGCCACCAGCATGGGGGGGTTGAATCAGCCCCAGCATTTT. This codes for CATSMGGLNQPQHF. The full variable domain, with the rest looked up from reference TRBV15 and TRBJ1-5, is DAMVIQNPRYQVTQFGKPVTLSCSQTLNHNVMYWYQQKSSQAPKLLFHYYDKDFNNEADTPDNFQSRRPNTSFCFLDIRSPGLGDTAMYLCATSMGGLNQPQHFGDGTRLSIL.

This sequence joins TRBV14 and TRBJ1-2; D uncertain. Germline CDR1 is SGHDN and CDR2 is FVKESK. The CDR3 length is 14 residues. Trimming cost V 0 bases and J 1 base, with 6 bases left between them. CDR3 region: CASSQDQINYGYTF. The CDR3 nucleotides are TGTGCCAGCAGCCAAGATCAGATTAACTATGGCTACACCTTC.